These 31 T cell receptor beta chains came from one sample sequenced in a study of vaccination and CD4 T cells after COVID-19. TCRdb called the PCR reads again in MiXCR, with one record for every CDR3 protein. The data hold about 19,000 distinct CDR3 sequences, with approximately 60% observed a single time. The sample in question was CD4+ T cells from blood, obtained after SARS-CoV-2 vaccination. The receptors come from a human donor who had recovered from COVID-19.

This clonotype appeared a few times. The rearrangement joins TRBV20-1 to TRBJ2-7, with TRBD1 matching over 8 bases. The length of the CDR3 is 16 residues. The ends lost 3 bases at V and 1 base at J; junction bases unmatched: 11. Germline V gene lookup returns CDR1 DFQATT and CDR2 SNEGSKA (reference sequence). CDR3 bases: TGCAGTGCTAGGGGGACAGGAGGTGGAGGGTCCTACGAGCAGTACTTC. Translation: CSARGTGGGGSYEQYF.

This chain joins TRBV7-2 and TRBJ2-5; 7 bases align to TRBD1. This CDR3 is built from 15 residues. With V trimmed by 2 bases and J by 2 bases, 5 bases remained unmatched. Germline-derived CDR1 and CDR2 are SGHTA and FQGNSA. The CDR3 loop is CASSLYRGLQETQYF. The DNA for the CDR3 is TGTGCCAGCAGCTTATACAGGGGCCTTCAAGAGACCCAGTACTTC.

DNA of the CDR3: TGTGCCAGCAGTGACCGACTAGCGGGAGGTAGGGGTCGGACGCAGTATTTT. This encodes CASSDRLAGGRGRTQYF. The rearrangement links TRBV2 to TRBJ2-3, with 13 bases aligning to TRBD2. In germline, CDR1 is SNHLY, CDR2 FYNNEI. The CDR3 is made up of 17 amino acids. V gave up 3 bases and J gave up 9 bases; unmatched junction bases: 12.

This chain links TRBV15 with TRBJ1-1; D is unresolved. V lost 3 bases and J lost 1, with 6 bases in between. The CDR3 consists of 13 residues. The V gene's germline CDR1 is LNHNV and CDR2 YYDKDF (reference sequence). The CDR3 loop is CATSSGKNTEAFF. DNA of the CDR3: TGTGCCACCAGCAGTGGCAAGAACACTGAAGCTTTCTTT.

This clonotype was seen a handful of times. CDR3 protein: CSARGQYNQPQHF. The CDR3 region has the DNA TGCAGTGCTAGAGGGCAGTACAATCAGCCCCAGCATTTT. The chain has TRBV20-1 and TRBJ1-5; no clear D. This CDR3 comprises 13 residues. The V and J ends lost 1 base and 3 bases respectively, with 7 bases between them. Germline CDR1 DFQATT, CDR2 SNEGSKA (reference sequence).

This chain joins TRBV20-1 and TRBJ2-1; D ambiguous. The CDR3 consists of 13 residues. Trimming took off 3 bases at V and 8 bases at J, with 14 bases between the two ends. CDR1 and CDR2 from the germline V gene are DFQATT and SNEGSKA (reference sequence). The CDR3 coding sequence is TGCAGTGCTAGCCTTCGGACGGCGGATGAGCAGTTCTTC. Protein sequence: CSASLRTADEQFF.

This chain links TRBV5-1 with TRBJ2-4, with D possibly matching TRBD2 (5 bases). The CDR3 sequence is 16 residues long. Germline V gene data show CDR1 as SGHRS and CDR2 as YFSETQ. V lost 4 bases to trimming and J lost 0 bases, with 14 bases between them. The CDR3 loop reads CASSMDARGAKNIQYF. The CDR3 coding sequence is TGCGCCAGCAGCATGGACGCACGGGGAGCCAAAAACATTCAGTACTTC.

This CDR3 is CSARGHPLQYF. Here the CDR3 DNA reads TGCAGTGCTAGGGGGCACCCACTGCAGTACTTC. This chain joins TRBV20-1 and TRBJ2-7, with D possibly being TRBD1 (5 bases). V shed 3 bases and J shed 9 bases, with 12 bases lying between them. Germline V gene sequence: CDR1 DFQATT, CDR2 SNEGSKA (reference sequence). This CDR3 has 11 residues.

This clonotype was counted a few times. Germline is not matched at one junction end, which may reflect a read error. The J gene is TRBJ1-2, the V gene TRBV19; D gene ambiguous. This CDR3 contains 12 residues. Germline CDR1 and CDR2: LNHDA and SQIVND (reference sequence). In DNA, the CDR3 is TGTGCCAGCTCCGGACTGAACTATGGGTACACCTTC. Translating it yields CASSGLNYGYTF.

The V and J genes are TRBV20-1 and TRBJ2-5; D is ambiguous. V dropped 8 bases and J dropped 3 bases, with 16 bases sitting between them. Looked up from germline, CDR1 is DFQATT and CDR2 is SNEGSKA (reference sequence). There are 13 residues in the CDR3. The CDR3 sequence: CSSVLGAKETQYF. In DNA, the CDR3 is TGCAGTTCGGTGTTGGGCGCTAAAGAGACCCAGTACTTC.

This chain links TRBV20-1 with TRBJ1-1; D unresolved. Between the trimmed V and J ends, which lost 2 bases and 4 bases, there was a span of 14 bases. There are 14 residues in the CDR3. Germline loops: CDR1 DFQATT, CDR2 SNEGSKA (reference sequence). For the CDR3, the DNA is TGCAGTGCTAGAAGCCCCGGGGAGCCCACTGAAGCTTTCTTT. Translated, it gives CSARSPGEPTEAFF.

This chain links TRBV7-9 with TRBJ1-5; 12 nucleotides agree with TRBD1. Germline-derived CDR1 and CDR2 are SEHNR and FQNEAQ (reference sequence). V lost 3 bases and J lost 6; bases outside the gene matches: 3. CDR3 length: 15 residues. CDR3 amino acids: CASSLGQGAIQPQHF. In DNA, the CDR3 is TGTGCCAGCAGCTTGGGACAGGGGGCGATTCAGCCCCAGCATTTT. The whole variable domain, remainder taken from reference TRBV7-9 and TRBJ1-5, is DTGVSQNPRHKITKRGQNVTFRCDPISEHNRLYWYRQTLGQGPEFLTYFQNEAQLEKSRLLSDRFSAERPKGSFSTLEIQRTEQGDSAMYLCASSLGQGAIQPQHFGDGTRLSIL.

The table lists this clonotype with a few counts. This rearrangement joins TRBV20-1 to TRBJ1-5; a possible D gene is TRBD1 (5 bases). V lost 4 bases and J 0 bases, leaving 16 bases between the germline ends. CDR1 is DFQATT and CDR2 is SNEGSKA in the germline V gene (reference sequence). This CDR3 spans 16 amino acids. The CDR3, as DNA: TGCAGTGCTAACAAAGACAGTGGAAATAGCAATCAGCCCCAGCATTTT. This translates into CSANKDSGNSNQPQHF.

The DNA of the CDR3 is TGCAGTGCTAAAAGCCCTTGGACTAGCGGGGACACCCGGCGGATATGGCGGGAGCAGTACTTC. This gives the protein CSAKSPWTSGDTRRIWREQYF. The J gene is TRBJ2-7, the V gene TRBV20-1; 12 nucleotides match TRBD2. The germline CDR1 and CDR2 sequences are DFQATT and SNEGSKA (reference sequence). V lost 4 bases, J lost 7 bases, and 29 bases stayed unmatched. The CDR3 is made up of 21 amino acids.

This chain links TRBV7-6 with TRBJ2-1; 11 nucleotides align to TRBD2. The better agreement between TRBJ2-7 and the DNA end casts doubt on the J call. Germline V gene sequence: CDR1 SGHVS, CDR2 FNYEAQ. The CDR3 loop spans 16 amino acids. In nucleotides, the CDR3 is TGTGCCAGCAGCTCCGGGGGGGCTAGCGGGAGGAACGAGCAGTACTTC. It encodes CASSSGGASGRNEQYF.

This clonotype was counted between two and nine times. This chain links TRBV20-1 with TRBJ2-1, with D perhaps TRBD1 (6 bases). Trimming removed 2 bases at V and 4 bases at J, with 12 bases between. Germline V gene lookup returns CDR1 DFQATT and CDR2 SNEGSKA (reference sequence). The CDR3 spans 14 residues. The CDR3 loop is CSARTRGRYNEQFF. The CDR3 DNA follows: TGCAGTGCTAGAACCAGGGGACGATACAATGAGCAGTTCTTC.

This clonotype was recorded a few times. The chain carries TRBV25-1 and TRBJ1-1; D is undetermined. CDR3 length equals 17 residues. The germline V gene encodes CDR1 MGHDK and CDR2 SYGVNS. Trimming removed 6 bases from V and 3 bases from J, with 23 bases in between. The CDR3, as DNA: TGTGCCAGCAGGAAGAGTACCGGTGTCCCGGGGTACACTGAAGCTTTCTTT. This gives the protein CASRKSTGVPGYTEAFF.

This CDR3 is CASSYDRLNSRAHEQYF. DNA of the CDR3: TGTGCCAGCAGTTACGACAGACTTAATAGTAGGGCCCACGAGCAGTACTTC. The chain is built from TRBV6-5 and TRBJ2-7; perhaps TRBD1 as D (5 bases). The germline gives CDR1 MNHEY, CDR2 SVGAGI. With 2 bases removed from V and 5 bases from J, the gap between germline ends came to 22 bases. This CDR3 is built from 17 residues.

In this sample, this clonotype turned up a few times. The rearrangement joins TRBV7-6 to TRBJ1-4, with TRBD1 as a possible D gene (5 bases). Germline-derived CDR1 and CDR2 are SGHVS and FNYEAQ. V shed 5 bases and J shed 13 bases, with 17 bases lying between them. The CDR3 totals 13 residues. CDR3 DNA sequence: TGTGCCAGCAGCAAACAGGAAAGTGGGGGACTGTTTTTT. Translation gives CASSKQESGGLFF.

The genes are TRBV20-1 and TRBJ2-1; TRBD2 agrees at 11 bases. Germline CDR1 is DFQATT and CDR2 is SNEGSKA (reference sequence). The junction had 9 bases not matched to a gene; V was cut back by 4 bases and J by 4 bases. The CDR3 spans 16 residues. The CDR3 bases are TGCAGTGCTATTCCGGCAATAGCGGGAGGGTACAATGAGCAGTTCTTC. It is translated as CSAIPAIAGGYNEQFF.

The chain has TRBV7-3 and TRBJ2-2; 11 nucleotides agree with TRBD1. V was clipped by 3 bases and J by 7 bases; unmatched bases: 4. The length of the CDR3 is 15 residues. Looked up from germline, CDR1 is SGHTA and CDR2 is FQGTGA. The DNA of the CDR3 is TGTGCCAGCAGCTTGGACAGGGGGCTTAGCGGGGAGCTGTTTTTT. Protein product: CASSLDRGLSGELFF.

The sample holds a few counts of this clonotype. The genes are TRBV20-1 and TRBJ1-5; D ambiguous. Trimming took 6 bases from V and 2 from J, leaving 20 bases between them. Germline values: CDR1 DFQATT, CDR2 SNEGSKA (reference sequence). The length of the CDR3 is 16 residues. CDR3 sequence: CSANLALPRGNQPQHF. In DNA, the CDR3 is TGCAGTGCAAATCTAGCCCTACCTAGGGGCAATCAGCCCCAGCATTTT.

The chain links TRBV19 to TRBJ1-5, with D tentatively TRBD1 (5 bases). CDR1 and CDR2 from the germline V gene are LNHDA and SQIVND (reference sequence). Trimming removed 3 bases from V and 2 bases from J, with 5 bases in between. This CDR3 has 13 amino acids. CDR3 in DNA: TGTGCCAGTAGTATGGGGGGCAATCAGCCCCAGCATTTT. It specifies CASSMGGNQPQHF.

The CDR3 DNA is TGTGCCAGCAGTTCCAGGGGGAGTGCCAAAAACATTCAGTACTTC. Translating it yields CASSSRGSAKNIQYF. This chain uses TRBV6-2 or TRBV6-3 with TRBJ2-4; TRBD1 matches at 7 bases. J lost 1 base, V lost 4 bases, and 4 bases had no gene match. There are 15 residues in the CDR3. CDR1 is MNHEY and CDR2 is SVGEGT in the germline V gene.

The chain employs TRBV7-2 and TRBJ2-3; 9 nucleotides align to TRBD2. After removal of 2 bases from V and 3 bases from J, the junction contained 3 bases not matched to a gene. Germline V gene data show CDR1 as SGHTA and CDR2 as FQGNSA. CDR3 length equals 15 residues. CDR3 amino acids: CASSLRGGGTDTQYF. CDR3 sequence (DNA): TGTGCCAGCAGCTTACGCGGGGGGGGAACAGATACGCAGTATTTT.

About this clonotype: Mismatch with germline at one junction end may stem from a read error. This rearrangement joins TRBV7-9 to TRBJ2-2; the D gene is possibly TRBD2 (5 bases). Germline V gives CDR1 SEHNR, CDR2 FQNEAQ (reference sequence). This CDR3 contains 14 residues. This CDR3 reads CASSFTAPTGELFF. DNA of the CDR3: TGTGCCAGCAGCTTCACAGCGCCTACCGGGGAGTTGTTTTTT.

The rearrangement links TRBV29-1 to TRBJ1-1; D is perhaps TRBD1 (5 bases). Germline V CDR1 and CDR2: SQVTM, ANQGSEA. CDR3 length equals 14 residues. V gave up 4 bases and J gave up 5 bases, with 17 bases separating them. Here the CDR3 reads CSVVAGWLGTEAFF. The CDR3 region has the DNA TGCAGCGTTGTCGCAGGGTGGTTAGGGACTGAAGCTTTCTTT.

This chain links TRBV7-2 with TRBJ1-4; perhaps TRBD1 as D (5 bases). The CDR3 is made up of 16 amino acids. The germline V gene has CDR1 SGHTA and CDR2 FQGNSA. V was pared by 1 base and J by 7 bases, with 16 bases between. The CDR3 DNA sequence: TGTGCCAGCAGCTTAGGGTGGGGCAGGCTAAGTGAAAAACTGTTTTTT. Amino acids: CASSLGWGRLSEKLFF. Looking up the rest from reference TRBV7-2 and TRBJ1-4 gives the full variable domain: GAGVSQSPSNKVTEKGKDVELRCDPISGHTALYWYRQSLGQGLEFLIYFQGNSAPDKSGLPSDRFSAERTGGSVSTLTIQRTQQEDSAVYLCASSLGWGRLSEKLFFGSGTQLSVL.

This chain uses TRBV11-1 with TRBJ1-1; D ambiguous. CDR3 size: 13 residues. V was trimmed by 5 bases and J by 2 bases, leaving 9 bases between them. The germline V gene encodes CDR1 SGHAT and CDR2 FQDESV (reference sequence). CDR3 region: CASSLQLNTEAFF. CDR3 nucleotides: TGTGCCAGCAGCCTACAGTTAAACACTGAAGCTTTCTTT.

This chain connects TRBV20-1 to TRBJ1-5; the D is unclear. The CDR3 is 13 amino acids. V lost 5 bases, J lost 2 bases, and 10 bases lay in between. Germline lookup yields CDR1 DFQATT and CDR2 SNEGSKA (reference sequence). CDR3 sequence (DNA): TGCAGTGCTCCCGTATCGGGCAATCAGCCCCAGCATTTT. This gives the protein CSAPVSGNQPQHF.

The V call is TRBV6-1, the J call TRBJ2-7, with 11 bases lining up with TRBD2. There are 14 residues in the CDR3. V lost 5 bases and J lost 4; bases outside the gene matches: 4. In germline, CDR1 is MNHNS, CDR2 SASEGT. The CDR3 sequence is CASSKTSGMYEQYF. In DNA form, the CDR3 reads TGTGCCAGCAGTAAGACTAGCGGGATGTACGAGCAGTACTTC.